A selection of T cell receptor beta chains follows, all from one sample in a study of OX40 agonist ivuxolimab in advanced cancers. Here immunoSEQ multiplex PCR was the method, and the copy in TCRdb shows in-frame clones only, minus some. The data show over 85,000 clones, around 84% seen once. The input for sequencing was CD4+ or CD8+ T cells sorted from blood, taken in a trial of the OX40 agonist ivuxolimab. The receptor set was obtained from an adult with an advanced solid tumor such as melanoma, head and neck, liver or kidney cancer. Each CDR3 is given with its conserved first and last residue. The D gene is left open where the match is weak. Size tells how often a clone was seen (once, few, many) or the class of an expanded clone, and some rows leave it out.

size,J,D,V,CDR3,DNA
-,TRBJ2-1,TRBD1,TRBV25-1,CASSESNPGQGAHEQFF,TGTGCCAGCAGTGAATCCAATCCGGGACAGGGGGCACATGAGCAGTTCTTC
-,TRBJ1-5,TRBD1,TRBV2,CASSEGDRGYQPQHF,TGTGCCAGCAGTGAAGGGGACAGGGGTTACCAGCCCCAGCATTTT
-,TRBJ2-1,TRBD1,TRBV7-6,CASSLAHPGQGNYNEQFF,TGTGCCAGCAGCTTAGCACACCCCGGACAGGGAAACTACAATGAGCAGTTCTTC
-,TRBJ2-5,TRBD1,TRBV11-2,CASSSPTGGIYQETQYF,TGTGCCAGCAGCTCTCCGACAGGGGGTATCTATCAAGAGACCCAGTACTTC
-,TRBJ2-3,-,TRBV9,CASSPGQTQTDTQYF,TGTGCCAGCAGCCCCGGACAGACTCAGACAGATACGCAGTATTTT
-,TRBJ1-2,-,TRBV6-5,CASRNREVNYGYTF,TGTGCCAGCAGAAACAGGGAAGTAAACTATGGCTACACCTTC
few,TRBJ1-2,TRBD1,TRBV18,CASSPEGAGYGYTF,TGTGCCAGCTCACCAGAGGGGGCAGGCTATGGCTACACCTTC
few,TRBJ1-3,TRBD1,TRBV4-1,CASSQGSITGAGNTIYF,TGCGCCAGCAGCCAAGGCTCCATAACAGGGGCCGGAAACACCATATATTTT
-,TRBJ2-6,-,TRBV6-6,CASSFSTGANVLTF,TGTGCCAGCAGTTTTTCCACTGGGGCCAACGTCCTGACTTTC
-,TRBJ1-1,-,TRBV7-2,CASSLGQWHWAEAFF,TGTGCCAGCAGCTTAGGACAGTGGCATTGGGCTGAAGCTTTCTTT
-,TRBJ1-5,-,TRBV28,CASTGGNQPQHF,TGTGCCAGCACCGGCGGAAATCAGCCCCAGCATTTT
-,TRBJ1-5,-,TRBV7-2,CASSWGLQFNQPQHF,TGTGCCAGCAGCTGGGGGTTACAGTTCAATCAGCCCCAGCATTTT
few,TRBJ2-3,TRBD2,TRBV5-4,CASKTGGTDTQYF,TGTGCCAGCAAGACGGGGGGGACAGATACGCAGTATTTT
once,TRBJ1-4,-,TRBV5-5,CASSLAATNEKLFF,TGTGCCAGCAGCTTGGCGGCAACTAATGAAAAACTGTTTTTT
-,TRBJ1-6,-,TRBV4-1,CASSQDPGSTLHF,TGCGCCAGCAGCCAAGATCCCGGGTCCACCCTCCACTTT
-,TRBJ2-5,-,TRBV5-4,CASSLVGGETQYF,TGTGCCAGCAGCTTGGTAGGAGGAGAGACCCAGTACTTC
-,TRBJ2-3,-,TRBV7-3,CASSSRPGRGTDTQYF,TGTGCCAGCAGCTCGAGACCGGGGCGAGGAACAGATACGCAGTATTTT
-,TRBJ1-2,TRBD1,TRBV27,CASSLGQGAYGYTF,TGTGCCAGCAGTTTAGGACAGGGGGCCTATGGCTACACCTTC
-,TRBJ1-1,-,TRBV7-2,CASSSGPIPVSAFF,TGTGCCAGCAGCTCAGGACCGATACCGGTTTCAGCTTTCTTT
few,TRBJ1-2,-,TRBV28,CASTPGADYGYTF,TGTGCCAGCACCCCCGGGGCGGACTATGGCTACACCTTC
-,TRBJ2-2,TRBD1,TRBV27,CASRDGTGRAELFF,TGTGCCAGCAGAGATGGGACAGGGAGGGCGGAGCTGTTTTTT
-,TRBJ1-5,TRBD1,TRBV5-5,CASSAGTGSFSNQPQHF,TGTGCCAGCAGCGCGGGGACAGGGAGTTTTAGCAATCAGCCCCAGCATTTT
-,TRBJ1-5,-,TRBV29-1,CSVGWSTEQPQHF,TGCAGCGTTGGATGGTCGACAGAACAGCCCCAGCATTTT
few,TRBJ2-6,-,TRBV19,CASSIFGNSGANVLTF,TGTGCCAGTAGTATCTTCGGGAACTCTGGGGCCAACGTCCTGACTTTC
-,TRBJ2-1,TRBD2,TRBV6-5,CASRRLTSGGEQFF,TGTGCCAGCAGACGCTTGACTAGCGGGGGCGAGCAGTTCTTC